This T cell receptor beta chain stems from a study of T cells after yellow fever vaccination. On this clonotype itself: Its antigen is as yet unknown.

Synthesis of TCR cDNA relied on 5'RACE template switching, which attached a universal primer site and UMIs. TCRdb fed the 5' RACE reads into MiXCR, producing one record per CDR3 protein. There are about 340,000 distinct CDR3 sequences in the sample; around 12% occur only once, and roughly 3% lies in the top ten. Broader study findings: Peaking faster, on day 5 versus 15, the secondary response was nonetheless weaker.

Germline V gene lookup returns CDR1 SGHRS and CDR2 YFSETQ. The V and J ends lost 3 bases and 9 bases, in that order; junction bases with no gene match: 2. The CDR3 sequence is 12 residues long. This chain links TRBV5-1 with TRBJ2-1, with 8 bases fitting TRBD2. This clonotype originated in a man aged 18 to 29 who received the YFV17D yellow fever vaccine. The specimen was CD4+ T cells sorted from PBMCs, collected 15 days after the yellow fever booster vaccination. In nucleotides, the CDR3 is TGCGCCAGCAGCTCGGGGGGGCCTGAGCAGTTCTTC. The encoded protein is CASSSGGPEQFF.